This T cell receptor (beta chain) was recovered during a study of blood T cell repertoires in COVID-19. Study overall: Samples of COVID-19 (acute and convalescent) were obtained from the United States, Italy and Spain. The cDNA or gDNA used as material had been derived from T cells, B-cell-depleted T cells, or PBMCs.

Authors' analysis steps: Nucleated cell number was recorded as an estimate derived from reference gene primer amplification. Clones were read by immunoSEQ multiplex PCR, and TCRdb kept only the in-frame ones, dropping some. The D gene and trimming were derived from the DNA, and the V and J assignments and clone size from that table. This table has roughly 200,000 clones, 88% appearing once. The CDR3 runs to 15 residues. Germline-derived CDR1 and CDR2 are KGHSH and LQKENI. V lost 2 bases, J lost 2 bases, and 10 bases lay in between. Each participant's cohort was designated according to participant-reported clinical history.

The receptor's source is a woman aged 25 to 45 who had recovered from COVID-19. This sequence joins TRBV18 and TRBJ2-1; D perhaps matches TRBD1 (6 bases). Sequenced: PBMCs or T cells enriched from blood (not recorded which). The CDR3 is CASSPEGVAYNEQFF. CDR3 DNA: TGTGCCAGCTCACCAGAGGGGGTGGCCTACAATGAGCAGTTCTTC. The full variable domain, rest sourced from reference TRBV18 and TRBJ2-1, is NAGVMQNPRHLVRRRGQEARLRCSPMKGHSHVYWYRQLPEEGLKFMVYLQKENIIDESGMPKERFSAEFPKEGPSILRIQQVVRGDSAAYFCASSPEGVAYNEQFFGPGTRLTVL.